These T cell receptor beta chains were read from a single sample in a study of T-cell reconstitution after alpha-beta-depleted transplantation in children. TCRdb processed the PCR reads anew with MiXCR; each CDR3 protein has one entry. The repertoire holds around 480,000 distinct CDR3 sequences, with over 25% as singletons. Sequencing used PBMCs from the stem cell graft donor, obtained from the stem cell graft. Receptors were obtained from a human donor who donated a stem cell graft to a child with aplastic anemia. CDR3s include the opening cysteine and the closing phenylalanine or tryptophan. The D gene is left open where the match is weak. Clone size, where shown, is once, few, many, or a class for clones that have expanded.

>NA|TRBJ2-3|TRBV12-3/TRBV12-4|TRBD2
TGTGCCGCGGGAGGGAACACAGATACGCAGTATTTT
CAAGGNTDTQYF
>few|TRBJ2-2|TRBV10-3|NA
TGTGCCATCAGTGTTTTTAGAAGGGCGACAGGGAACACCGGGGAGCTGTTTTTT
CAISVFRRATGNTGELFF
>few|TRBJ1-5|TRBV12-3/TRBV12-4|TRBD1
TGTGCCAGCAGTACAGACAGGGGTTATGGTCAGCCCCAGCATTTT
CASSTDRGYGQPQHF
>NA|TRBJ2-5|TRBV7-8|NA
TGTGCCAGCAGCTTATTTCAGACACAAGAGACCCAGTACTTC
CASSLFQTQETQYF
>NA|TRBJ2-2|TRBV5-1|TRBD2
TGCGCCAGCAGCCGAACTAGCGGGAGCGGGACCGGGGAGCTGTTTTTT
CASSRTSGSGTGELFF
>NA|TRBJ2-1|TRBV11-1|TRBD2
TGTGCCAGCACCATAGCGGGAGGGGTGGGTAATGAGCAGTTCTTC
CASTIAGGVGNEQFF
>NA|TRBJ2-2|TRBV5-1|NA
TGCGCCAGCAGCCCCACCGGGATAGCGCAAACCGGGGAGCTGTTTTTT
CASSPTGIAQTGELFF
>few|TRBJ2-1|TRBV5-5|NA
TGTGCCAGCAGCCTCGGGGGAGACAGGGCCTCCTACAATGAGCAGTTCTTC
CASSLGGDRASYNEQFF
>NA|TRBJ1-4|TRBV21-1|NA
TGTGCCAGCAGCAAAGCACGTGGGGTTGGAGAAAAACTGTTTTTT
CASSKARGVGEKLFF
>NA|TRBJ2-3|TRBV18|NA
TGTGCCAGCTCAACCCGTCCAGATACGCAGTATTTT
CASSTRPDTQYF
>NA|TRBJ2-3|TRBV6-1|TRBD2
TGTGCCAGTAATAGCGGGAGTAGGACAGATACGCAGTATTTC
CASNSGSRTDTQYF
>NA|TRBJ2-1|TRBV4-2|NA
TGTGCCAGCAGCCAAGACCCAGGCCGCGAGCAGTTCTTC
CASSQDPGREQFF
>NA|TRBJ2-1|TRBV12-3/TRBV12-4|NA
TGTGCCAGCAGTTTAAACTTGGCAGGGGCGTGGGATGAGCAGTTCTTC
CASSLNLAGAWDEQFF
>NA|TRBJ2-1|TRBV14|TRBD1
TGTGCCAGCAGCCAAGTACCCGGGACAGGGGACAATGAGCAGTTCTTC
CASSQVPGTGDNEQFF
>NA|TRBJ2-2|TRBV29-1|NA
TGCAGCGCCGGCTCTCGAGGTACCGGGGAGCTGTTTTTT
CSAGSRGTGELFF
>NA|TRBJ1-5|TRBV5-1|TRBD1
TGCGCCAGCAGTTTGGGGGACAGGGAATATAGCAATCAGCCCCAGCATTTT
CASSLGDREYSNQPQHF
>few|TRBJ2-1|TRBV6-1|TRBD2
TGTGCCAGCAGGGCCCGTTTAGCGGGAGTTGTTGGCTCGCAGTTCTTC
CASRARLAGVVGSQFF
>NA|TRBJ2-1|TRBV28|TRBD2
TGTGCCAGCAGGCCGGGACTAGCGGGAGATGAGCAGTTCTTC
CASRPGLAGDEQFF
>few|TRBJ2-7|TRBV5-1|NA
TGCGCCAGCAGCTTGGGGGGGGGACAAGAAGCGGGCTACGAGCAGTACTTC
CASSLGGGQEAGYEQYF
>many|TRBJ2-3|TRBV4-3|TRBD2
TGCGCCAGCAGCCAAGATGGGGTAGCGGGAGGGGATACGCAGTATTTT
CASSQDGVAGGDTQYF
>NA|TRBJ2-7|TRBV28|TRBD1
TGTGCCAGCAGGAAAGACAGGGCTGCCTACGAGCAGTACTTC
CASRKDRAAYEQYF
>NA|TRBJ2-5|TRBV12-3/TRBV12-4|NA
TGTGCCAGCAGTTTGGGGAGCAGTGAGGGGGGGGAGACCCAGTACTTC
CASSLGSSEGGETQYF
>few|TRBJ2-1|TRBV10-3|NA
TGTGCCATCAGTGAGTCGATTATCGATGAGCAGTTCTTC
CAISESIIDEQFF
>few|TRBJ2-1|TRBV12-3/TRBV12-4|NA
TGTGCCAGCAGTAACCTAGGGCGTGAGCAGTTCTTC
CASSNLGREQFF
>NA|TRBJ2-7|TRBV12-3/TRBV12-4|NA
TGTGCCAGCAGTTACGCGATCGAGCAGTACTTC
CASSYAIEQYF
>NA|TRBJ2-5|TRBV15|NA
TGTGCCACCAGCAGAGATTCGGCAGTAGGGACCCAGTACTTC
CATSRDSAVGTQYF
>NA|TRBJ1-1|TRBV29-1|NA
TGCAGCGTTGAAATCAGGGCCACGAACACTGAAGCTTTCTTT
CSVEIRATNTEAFF
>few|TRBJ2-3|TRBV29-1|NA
TGCAGCGCCATTCGCGGGAGCACAGATACGCAGTATTTT
CSAIRGSTDTQYF
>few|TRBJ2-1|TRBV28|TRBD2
TGTGCCAGCCTTCCCGCGGGTAGCGGGAGGAATGAGCAGTTCTTC
CASLPAGSGRNEQFF
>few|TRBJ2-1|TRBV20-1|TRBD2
TGCAGTGCGTCAGAGGTCACTAGCGACTACAATGAGCAGTTCTTC
CSASEVTSDYNEQFF
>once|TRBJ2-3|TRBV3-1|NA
TGTGCCAGCAGCCAAGGGGTGGGGACCCCGCCTTTTGCAGATACGCAGTATTTT
CASSQGVGTPPFADTQYF
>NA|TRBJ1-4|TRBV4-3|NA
TGCGCCAGCAGCCAAACCCAGACAGGTGGAGAAAAACTGTTTTTT
CASSQTQTGGEKLFF
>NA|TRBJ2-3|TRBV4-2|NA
TGTGCCAGCAGCCCACTTGAAGGCGGGACAATAACAGATACGCAGTATTTT
CASSPLEGGTITDTQYF
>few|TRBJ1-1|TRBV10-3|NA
TGTGCCATCAGTGAGTGGGGGGCGCCTCCAGCTTTCTTT
CAISEWGAPPAFF
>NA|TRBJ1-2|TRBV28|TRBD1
TGTGCCAGCAGACCGGGACAGTCATATGGCTACACCTTC
CASRPGQSYGYTF
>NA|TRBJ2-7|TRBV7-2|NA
TGTGCCAGCAGCTTACGGGGCGCAGGCTACGAGCAGTACTTC
CASSLRGAGYEQYF